This T cell receptor beta chain comes out of a study of blood T cell repertoires in COVID-19. Overall study: The United States, Italy and Spain provided the acute and convalescent COVID-19 samples. From T cells, B-cell-depleted T cells, or PBMCs came the material, which was cDNA or gDNA.

The CDR3 is 14 residues long. The germline V gene encodes CDR1 LNHNV and CDR2 YYDKDF (reference sequence). The trim removed 4 bases at V and 5 bases at J, leaving 5 bases unmatched. As processed by the authors: Reference gene primer amplification yielded estimated nucleated cell counts. TCRdb keeps only in-frame clones here, not all; method: immunoSEQ multiplex PCR. D and trimming were read from the DNA, whereas the V and J calls and clone size are those reported in that table. The sample contains around 84,000 clones, about 80% of which appear only once. The material sequenced was peripheral blood. The chain is built from TRBV15 and TRBJ2-1, with 7 bases that match TRBD1. This clonotype originated in a woman in her forties with active or convalescent COVID-19. CDR3 amino acids: CATSTGQKNNEQFF. DNA of the CDR3: TGTGCCACCAGCACGGGACAGAAGAACAATGAGCAGTTCTTC.